This T cell receptor beta chain was identified during a study of metastatic and nonmetastatic thyroid tumors. Patients had received no treatment of any kind before thyroid surgery. This CDR3 contains 12 residues. The germline V gene has CDR1 LGHDT and CDR2 YNNKEL (reference sequence). V was cut by 7 bases and J by 3 bases, with 8 bases left in between. Study processing details: Variation in CDR3 across clinicopathological groups served as the basis for constructing a distant-metastasis classifier in papillary thyroid cancer. Through MiXCR, TCRdb re-clonotyped the PCR reads. These V and J calls derive from TCRdb rather than the authors' analysis. The profile shows roughly 83,000 clones, 15% of them singletons. Concerning this clone itself: A much larger clone differs from this one at a single base, so this may be a read error. Different DNA sequences within this sample yield the same CDR3.

This receptor was obtained from a female donor with papillary thyroid cancer or a benign thyroid nodule (not recorded which). Some clones in this sample may be carry-over from other donors' samples. The source material was blood. The V gene is TRBV3-1, the J gene TRBJ2-3; D might be TRBD2 (5 bases). The CDR3 sequence: CASTGLTDTQYF. CDR3 bases: TGTGCCAGCACGGGGTTAACAGATACGCAGTATTTT.